Listed here are 22 T cell receptor beta chains from one sample, sequenced in a study of cytomegalovirus exposure and HLA in healthy donors. Researchers ran the PCR with 60 Vbeta and 13 Jbeta primers. Using immunoSEQ multiplex PCR, the repertoire was profiled, and TCRdb retains in-frame clones only, with some absent. This table has under 150,000 clones, roughly 84% appearing once. Specimen: PBMCs. All receptors come from a girl aged 2 to 9 in good health and CMV-seronegative.

V and J are TRBV28 and TRBJ2-5, with D possibly matching TRBD1 (5 bases). CDR1 is MDHEN, CDR2 SYDVKM, per germline. V dropped 6 bases and J dropped 5 bases, with 34 bases sitting between them. This CDR3 has 20 amino acids. The CDR3 spells CASSTHVMRQGPSVFETQYF. For the CDR3, the DNA is TGTGCCAGCAGCACCCATGTTATGCGGCAGGGTCCGTCAGTATTCGAGACCCAGTACTTC.

The gene calls are TRBV2 and TRBJ1-4; D might be TRBD1 (6 bases). V lost 7 bases, J lost 0 bases, and 12 bases lay in between. Germline V gene lookup returns CDR1 SNHLY and CDR2 FYNNEI. The CDR3 runs 15 residues. The DNA of the CDR3 is TGTGCCAGCAACGAGGGGGAGTCAACTAATGAAAAACTGTTTTTT. Its translation is CASNEGESTNEKLFF.

The chain has TRBV7-7 and TRBJ2-7; 9 bases align to TRBD1. The CDR3 contains 15 residues. Looked up from germline, CDR1 is SSHAT and CDR2 is FNYEAQ (reference sequence). The V and J ends lost 1 base and 3 bases, in that order; junction bases with no gene match: 4. CDR3 sequence: CASSLGRQGDYEQYF. Here the CDR3 DNA reads TGTGCCAGCAGCTTAGGGAGACAGGGGGACTACGAGCAGTACTTC.

This sequence joins TRBV2 and TRBJ2-3; 10 bases match TRBD2. CDR1 is SNHLY, CDR2 FYNNEI, per germline. Trimming took 5 bases from V and 4 from J; bases not matched to a gene: 6. The CDR3 covers 15 residues. The CDR3 loop is CASSIGTSVADTQYF. In nucleotides, the CDR3 is TGTGCCAGCAGTATCGGGACTAGCGTTGCAGATACGCAGTATTTT. The entire variable domain, with the rest obtained from reference TRBV2 and TRBJ2-3, is as follows: EPEVTQTPSHQVTQMGQEVILRCVPISNHLYFYWYRQILGQKVEFLVSFYNNEISEKSEIFDDQFSVERPDGSNFTLKIRSTKLEDSAMYFCASSIGTSVADTQYFGPGTRLTVL.

This clone showed up just a few times. The J gene is TRBJ2-5, the V gene TRBV29-1, with 11 bases lining up with TRBD1. The closer fit of TRBJ2-7 to the DNA end suggests the J call may be wrong. Germline loops: CDR1 SQVTM, CDR2 ANQGSEA. The length of the CDR3 is 13 residues. The CDR3 DNA follows: TGCAGCGTTGAGGGGACAGGGGGATACGAGCAGTACTTC. Encoded protein: CSVEGTGGYEQYF.

V gene TRBV19 combines with J gene TRBJ1-5, with TRBD1 identical over 9 bases. The CDR3 has 16 amino acids. Trimming took 4 bases from V and 3 from J; bases not matched to a gene: 7. Germline assignment: CDR1 LNHDA and CDR2 SQIVND (reference sequence). The CDR3 DNA is TGTGCCAGTAGTACCCCGGGACAGGGAAACAATCAGCCCCAGCATTTT. Translating gives CASSTPGQGNNQPQHF.

The chain uses TRBV5-4 and TRBJ2-3; 9 bases fit TRBD2. Germline V gene data show CDR1 as SGHNT and CDR2 as YYREEE (reference sequence). The CDR3 is 16 residues long. V lost 2 bases to trimming and J lost 2 bases; unmatched junction nucleotides: 6. Here the CDR3 reads CASSFAPSGDTDTQYF. Here the CDR3 DNA reads TGTGCCAGCAGCTTTGCCCCTAGCGGGGACACAGATACGCAGTATTTT.

The chain couples TRBV18 to TRBJ1-1; no firm D call. The CDR3 totals 13 residues. CDR1 is KGHSH, CDR2 LQKENI, per germline. The V gene lost 1 base and the J gene lost 6 bases, with 9 bases spanning the gap. Here the CDR3 reads CASSPRREAEAFF. The CDR3 DNA reads as TGTGCCAGCTCACCACGGAGGGAGGCTGAAGCTTTCTTT.

This clone appeared once. The rearrangement joins TRBV6-1 to TRBJ1-6, with D possibly TRBD1 on 5 matching bases. Germline V gives CDR1 MNHNS, CDR2 SASEGT. This CDR3 is 15 amino acids long. The V end was cut by 2 bases, the J end by 10 bases, with 15 bases between. The CDR3 coding sequence is TGTGCCAGCAGTGAACGGGGGACCTTAGGGTCACCCCTCCACTTT. It yields the protein CASSERGTLGSPLHF.

The chain recombines TRBV13 with TRBJ2-1; tentatively, D is TRBD2 (7 bases). CDR1 is PRHDT, CDR2 FYEKMQ, per germline (reference sequence). The length of the CDR3 is 17 residues. The V end was cut by 4 bases, the J end by 4 bases, with 20 bases between. CDR3 DNA: TGTGCCAGCAGCTCCGAGGGGGGGAGAGAGTCGTACAATGAGCAGTTCTTC. This gives the protein CASSSEGGRESYNEQFF. The full variable domain, rest sourced from reference TRBV13 and TRBJ2-1, is AAGVIQSPRHLIKEKRETATLKCYPIPRHDTVYWYQQGPGQDPQFLISFYEKMQSDKGSIPDRFSAQQFSDYHSELNMSSLELGDSALYFCASSSEGGRESYNEQFFGPGTRLTVL.

The chain carries TRBV9 and TRBJ2-2; 7 bases fit TRBD2. CDR1 is SGDLS and CDR2 is YYNGEE in the germline V gene. With V trimmed by 3 bases and J by 5 bases, 4 bases remained unmatched. The CDR3 is 14 residues long. CDR3 in DNA: TGTGCCAGCAGCGCCCAGCGGGGAACCGGGGAGCTGTTTTTT. It translates to CASSAQRGTGELFF.

This chain connects TRBV4-3 to TRBJ1-3; 7 bases fit TRBD1. The CDR3 contains 17 residues. J gave up 1 base and V 0 bases, and 6 bases lay outside the gene matches. Per germline, CDR1 LGHNA and CDR2 YSLEER. CDR3 nucleotides: TGCGCCAGCAGCCAAGATTTACAGGGGTGGTCTGGAAACACCATATATTTT. This sequence encodes CASSQDLQGWSGNTIYF.

The rearrangement joins TRBV9 to TRBJ2-7; 10 nucleotides match TRBD2. Germline V CDR1 and CDR2: SGDLS, YYNGEE. The length of the CDR3 is 15 residues. J gave up 4 bases and V 1 base, and 5 bases lay outside the gene matches. CDR3 DNA: TGTGCCAGCAGCGTACGGGCTAGCGGGAGTTACGAGCAGTACTTC. Translation gives CASSVRASGSYEQYF.

The chain couples TRBV7-2 to TRBJ1-2, with D maybe TRBD1 (6 bases). The CDR3 is made up of 14 amino acids. Germline V lookup: CDR1 SGHTA, CDR2 FQGNSA. V was cut by 5 bases and J by 4 bases, with 14 bases left in between. The CDR3: CASSPAPRGYGYTF. CDR3 sequence (DNA): TGTGCCAGCAGCCCCGCCCCCAGGGGCTATGGCTACACCTTC.

The rearrangement uses TRBV5-8 and TRBJ2-7; 9 bases are shared with TRBD1. The CDR3 extends over 16 amino acids. Trimming at V came to 4 bases and at J to 7 bases, leaving 15 bases not matched to a gene. Germline lookup yields CDR1 SGHTS and CDR2 YDEGEE. The CDR3 bases are TGTGCCAGCAGCAGACCGCCCGGGACAGGGACTTCGGAGCAGTACTTC. Its translation is CASSRPPGTGTSEQYF.

V gene TRBV9 combines with J gene TRBJ1-4, with TRBD1 as a possible D gene (5 bases). V gave up 3 bases and J gave up 8 bases, with 17 bases separating them. CDR1 SGDLS and CDR2 YYNGEE come from the germline V gene. CDR3 length equals 15 residues. The DNA of the CDR3 is TGTGCCAGCAGCGAAAGACGGGGGGGTGGAGAAAAACTGTTTTTT. Its translation is CASSERRGGGEKLFF.

The rearrangement links TRBV7-2 to TRBJ2-5; 12 bases align to TRBD2. J was trimmed by 7 bases and V by 2 bases; bases with no gene match: 5. From germline, CDR1 is SGHTA and CDR2 FQGNSA. The CDR3 totals 15 residues. CDR3 bases: TGTGCCAGCAGCTTACGGACTAGCGGGGACGGGACCCAGTACTTC. Translation: CASSLRTSGDGTQYF.

The chain's CDR3 is CASSVGGGTTNEKLFF. CDR3 coding DNA: TGTGCCAGCAGCGTAGGCGGGGGAACGACTAATGAAAAACTGTTTTTT. J is TRBJ1-4 and V is TRBV9; D is perhaps TRBD1 (5 bases). This CDR3 comprises 16 residues. Germline V gene sequence: CDR1 SGDLS, CDR2 YYNGEE. V shed 0 bases and J shed 2 bases, with 11 bases lying between them.

This chain joins TRBV4-1 and TRBJ1-1; D is unclear. Looked up from germline, CDR1 is MGHRA and CDR2 is YSYEKL. The CDR3 totals 17 residues. V dropped 5 bases and J dropped 3 bases, with 22 bases sitting between them. DNA for the CDR3: TGCGCCAGCAGCTACGACGTCAGTTACAGAAGTTACACTGAAGCTTTCTTT. As protein: CASSYDVSYRSYTEAFF.

The chain recombines TRBV7-2 with TRBJ2-7; D is unresolved. V was cut by 5 bases and J by 2 bases, with 16 bases left in between. The CDR3 loop spans 15 amino acids. Per germline, CDR1 SGHTA and CDR2 FQGNSA. CDR3 nucleotides: TGTGCCAGCAGCCCCTGGCGGCAACCCCCCTACGAGCAGTACTTC. This translates into CASSPWRQPPYEQYF.

Details on this clone: Other DNA sequences in this specimen translate into the identical CDR3. The rearrangement uses TRBV6-4 and TRBJ1-6; D might be TRBD1 (5 bases). CDR1 and CDR2 (germline): MRHNA, SNTAGT. The V end lost 5 bases, the J end lost 5 bases, and 13 bases lay between the germline ends. The CDR3 loop spans 15 amino acids. CDR3 region: CASSQGQGDNSPLHF. The CDR3 DNA reads TGTGCCAGCAGTCAAGGGCAGGGCGATAATTCACCCCTCCACTTT.

The chain uses TRBV6-1 and TRBJ2-1, with 10 bases matching TRBD2. The CDR3 is made up of 17 amino acids. V lost 4 bases, J lost 0 bases, and 6 bases stayed unmatched. The V gene's germline CDR1 is MNHNS and CDR2 SASEGT. The CDR3 nucleotides read TGTGCCAGCAGTGTATGGACTAGCGGTAGCTCCTACAATGAGCAGTTCTTC. Translated: CASSVWTSGSSYNEQFF.